The present T cell receptor (beta chain) was sequenced within a study of blood T cells in healthy people across ages. Findings of the study overall: Diversity figures derived from one million T cells were judged to underestimate the true value.

Every donor provided around 9.3 milliliters of peripheral blood. It was with a sample-barcoded 5' primer and a J-beta primer mix that a second PCR of roughly 7 to 12 cycles was run. TCRdb re-called the 5' RACE reads through MiXCR, storing one row per CDR3 protein. The sample includes approximately 800,000 distinct CDR3 sequences, 20% to 25% of them seen just once. This CDR3 comprises 16 residues. The germline V gene has CDR1 SGHTA and CDR2 FQGNSA. V gave up 5 bases and J gave up 9 bases; unmatched junction bases: 12. Comments on this clonotype: Its antigen remains unknown.

A further study also used this sample, focusing on T cells of mothers and their children.

The rearrangement uses TRBV7-2 and TRBJ2-2; 10 bases fit TRBD2. Sequenced: blood. The receptor's source is a boy between 10 and 17 years old in good health. CDR3 nucleotides: TGTGCCAGCAGCGAGGGACTAGCGATATACCACCGGGAGCTGTTTTTT. Its protein product is CASSEGLAIYHRELFF.